This T cell receptor (beta chain) was captured in a study of a mutant IDH1 vaccine in newly diagnosed glioma. About the research overall: Earlier therapy was either radiotherapy, temozolomide, or both, and most got both. Study-level results: Among patients, roughly 95% showed immune responses induced by the vaccine.

Here immunoSEQ multiplex PCR was the method, and the copy in TCRdb shows in-frame clones only, minus some. The table records 50,000 to 70,000 clones, nearly 85% of them present only once. The CDR3 length is 14 residues. Per the germline V gene, CDR1 is MNHEY and CDR2 is SVGAGI. Trimming removed 9 bases at V and 9 bases at J, with 24 bases between. On this clone: Its antigen is currently unknown.

Noted time point: week 23, last vaccination. It was 300 ug of mutant IDH1 20-mer peptide that made up each vaccine dose, given with topical imiquimod. The sample consisted of PBMCs, taken from a glioma patient whose treatment included an IDH1 peptide vaccine. V and J are TRBV6-5 and TRBJ2-7; possibly TRBD2 for D (6 bases). The receptor was derived from a man aged 18 to 29 with glioma. The CDR3 DNA reads TGTGCCAGTCGGACCGGGAGCCAAGGACGAGTGCAGTACTTC. Protein sequence: CASRTGSQGRVQYF.